The sample holds a few counts of the clone carrying this TCR beta chain. Its antigen is still unknown. The entry originates in a study of tumour-infiltrating T cells in Burkitt lymphoma. Across the whole study: All epidemiological Burkitt lymphoma subtypes were represented in the cohort. Repertoire clonality predicted overall and progression-free survival. Study-wide findings and caveats: Public clonotypes, several, appeared across numerous Burkitt lymphoma patients.

V lost 2 bases, J lost 1 base, and 16 bases lay in between. The CDR3 is 17 residues long. Germline CDR1 SGDLS, CDR2 YYNGEE. Only in-frame clones appear in the TCRdb table, and some are missing; sequencing was by immunoSEQ multiplex PCR. The sample contains around 50,000 clones, around a third of which appear only once. The chain uses TRBV9 and TRBJ2-1, with D possibly being TRBD1 (6 bases). The sequencing sample was made of tumor tissue. This sequence was found in a human donor with Burkitt lymphoma. CDR3 sequence reads: CASSVGEWGLSYNEQFF. CDR3 nucleotide sequence: TGTGCCAGCAGCGTGGGGGAGTGGGGGCTGTCCTACAATGAGCAGTTCTTC.